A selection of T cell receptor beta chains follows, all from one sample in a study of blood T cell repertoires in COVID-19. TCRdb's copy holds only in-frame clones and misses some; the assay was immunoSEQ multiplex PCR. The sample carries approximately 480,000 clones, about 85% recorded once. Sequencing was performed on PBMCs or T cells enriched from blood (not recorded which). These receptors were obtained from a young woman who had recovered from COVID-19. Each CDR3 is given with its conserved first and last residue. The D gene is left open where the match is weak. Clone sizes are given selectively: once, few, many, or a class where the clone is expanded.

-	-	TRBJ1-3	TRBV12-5	TGTGCTAGTGGTTTGGACCGGGCTGGAAACACCATATATTTT	CASGLDRAGNTIYF
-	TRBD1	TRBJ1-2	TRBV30	TGTGCCTGGATGCTACCGGGACAGGGGCATGGCTACACCTTC	CAWMLPGQGHGYTF
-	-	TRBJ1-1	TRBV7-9	TGTGCCAGCAGCTTAGGACAGCACACTGAAGCTTTCTTT	CASSLGQHTEAFF
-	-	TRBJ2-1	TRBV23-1	TGCGCCAGCAGACACCGGGACACCTATTGGGACAATGAGCAGTTCTTC	CASRHRDTYWDNEQFF
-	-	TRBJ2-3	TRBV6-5	TGTGCCAGCAGTTTAATGAGCGCCGTCACAGATACGCAGTATTTT	CASSLMSAVTDTQYF
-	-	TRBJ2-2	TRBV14	TGTGCCAGCAGCCGCTTTGGAGGGGCGGGAGGGGAGCTGTTTTTT	CASSRFGGAGGELFF
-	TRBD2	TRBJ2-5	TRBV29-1	TGCAGCGTCCTAGCGGGGCAAGAGACCCAGTACTTC	CSVLAGQETQYF
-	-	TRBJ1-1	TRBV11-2	TGTGCCAGCAGCTTAGTCTACGGGTATAACACTGAAGCTTTCTTT	CASSLVYGYNTEAFF
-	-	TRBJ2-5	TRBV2	TGTGCCAGCAGTGACGACTCCGGGGGGACCCAGTACTTC	CASSDDSGGTQYF
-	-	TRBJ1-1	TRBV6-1	TGTGCCAGCAGTGAATATAATACTGAAGCTTTCTTT	CASSEYNTEAFF
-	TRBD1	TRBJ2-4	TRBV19	TGTGCCAGTAGTATCGCCCGGGACAGGCCTTACTTC	CASSIARDRPYF
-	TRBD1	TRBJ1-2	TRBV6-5	TGTGCCAGCAGTCGAACAGGGGTCGGCTATGGCTACACCTTC	CASSRTGVGYGYTF
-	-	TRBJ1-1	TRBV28	TGTGCCGCCAGTCCGGAGGCCCCTGAAGCTTTCTTT	CAASPEAPEAFF
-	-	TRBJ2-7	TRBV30	TGTGCCTGGAGTGTAAAGATAAGGGGGAAGAGGATCGAGCAGTACTTC	CAWSVKIRGKRIEQYF
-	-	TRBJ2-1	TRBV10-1	TGCGCCAGCAGTGAGAGTGTCCAGGGGCATGAGCAGTTCTTC	CASSESVQGHEQFF
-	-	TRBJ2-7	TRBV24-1	TGTGCCACCAGTGACGCTACCGGGACTTACTACGAGCAGTACTTC	CATSDATGTYYEQYF
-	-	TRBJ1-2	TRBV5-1	TGCGCCAGCAGCTTGGAGGGGTCTAACTATGGCTACACCTTC	CASSLEGSNYGYTF
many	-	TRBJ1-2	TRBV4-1	TGCGCCAGCAGCCAAGGGGGCGTCAACTATGGCTACACCTTC	CASSQGGVNYGYTF
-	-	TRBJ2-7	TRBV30	TGTGCCTGGAGTCCACAGGGTATTGAGCAGTACTTC	CAWSPQGIEQYF
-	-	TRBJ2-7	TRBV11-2	TGTGCCAGCAGCTTAGTAGGGGGGGCGAACTACGAGCAGTACTTC	CASSLVGGANYEQYF
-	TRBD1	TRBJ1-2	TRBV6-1	TGTGCCAGCAGTGAAGCGGGGACAGGCGATGGCTACACCTTC	CASSEAGTGDGYTF
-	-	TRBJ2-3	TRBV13	TGTGCCAGCAGCTTAGAATGGGGGGGGCAAAATACGCAGTATTTT	CASSLEWGGQNTQYF
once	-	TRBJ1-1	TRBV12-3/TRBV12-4	TGTGCCAGCAACCAGGGGACCACTGAAGCTTTCTTT	CASNQGTTEAFF
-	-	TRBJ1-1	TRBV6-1	TGTGCCAGCAGTGAACACTATCAGGGAAGGGAGGGCACTGAAGCTTTCTTT	CASSEHYQGREGTEAFF
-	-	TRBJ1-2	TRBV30	TGTGCCTGGAGCCCGAACTATGGCTACACCTTC	CAWSPNYGYTF
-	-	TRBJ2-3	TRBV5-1	TGCGCCAGCAGCTTGGCCGTAGGGGGCACAGATACGCAGTATTTT	CASSLAVGGTDTQYF
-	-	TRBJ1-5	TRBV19	TGTGCCAGTAGTATGGACAGCCTACCGAGCAATCAGCCCCAGCATTTT	CASSMDSLPSNQPQHF
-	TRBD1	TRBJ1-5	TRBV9	TGTGCCAGCAGCGCTCAGGGGGTAGGCGATCAGCCCCAGCATTTT	CASSAQGVGDQPQHF
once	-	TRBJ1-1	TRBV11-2	TGTGCCAGCAGCTTATCTGTAGGGGCTTCGACGCAAGCTTTCTTT	CASSLSVGASTQAFF
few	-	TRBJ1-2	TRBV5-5	TGTGCCAGCAGCTTGGCCAGCGGGTATGGCTACACCTTC	CASSLASGYGYTF
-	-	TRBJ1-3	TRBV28	TGTGCCAGCAGTCCTTCTGGAAACACCATATATTTT	CASSPSGNTIYF
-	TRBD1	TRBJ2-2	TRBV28	TGTGCCAGCAGTTCACGACAGGGCAACACCGGGGAGCTGTTTTTT	CASSSRQGNTGELFF
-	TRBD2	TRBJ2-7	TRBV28	TGTGCCAGCAGTTTACTTCCAAGCGGGGGCTACGAGCAGTACTTC	CASSLLPSGGYEQYF
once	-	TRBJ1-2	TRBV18	TGTGCCAGCTCACCCCCCACAGGCTCCTATGGCTACACCTTC	CASSPPTGSYGYTF
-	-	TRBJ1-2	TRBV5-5	TGTGCCAGCAGCTCCTATCAATCCGGGGGTTCGGGCTACACCTTC	CASSSYQSGGSGYTF
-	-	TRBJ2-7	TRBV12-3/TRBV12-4	TGTGCCAGCAGTTTAGCCGGGAGTCAGTACTTC	CASSLAGSQYF
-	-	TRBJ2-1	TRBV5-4	TGTGCCAGCAGCTTATTCCCGGAGGGGGGGCCTAGGGATGAGCAGTTCTTC	CASSLFPEGGPRDEQFF
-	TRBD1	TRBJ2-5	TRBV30	TGTGCCTGGAGTACCGCAGGGGGCGGTTTGGAGACCCAGTACTTC	CAWSTAGGGLETQYF
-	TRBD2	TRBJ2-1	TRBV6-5	TGTGCCAGCCTCTCTAGCGGGGGGCCAGGGAATGAGCAGTTCTTC	CASLSSGGPGNEQFF
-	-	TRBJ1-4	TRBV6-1	TGTGCCAGCAGTGAAGTACCAGGGGTTGACGAAAAACTGTTTTTT	CASSEVPGVDEKLFF
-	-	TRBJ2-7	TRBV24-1	TGTGCCACCAGTGATTCGGGGGAGAGCTCCTACGAGCAGTACTTC	CATSDSGESSYEQYF
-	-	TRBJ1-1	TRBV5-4	TGTGCCAGCAGCTTGGACAGCTTCCCGATAACCAACACTGAAGCTTTCTTT	CASSLDSFPITNTEAFF
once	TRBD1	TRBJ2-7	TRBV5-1	TGCGCCAGCAGCCCAAGGACAGGGCTAAACGAGCAGTACTTC	CASSPRTGLNEQYF
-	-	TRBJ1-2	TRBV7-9	TGTGCCAGCAGCCCTGGCTGGGCTGGCTACACCTTC	CASSPGWAGYTF
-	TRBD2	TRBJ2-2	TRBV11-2	TGTGCCAGCAGCCCGACTAGCGGGGGGTACCCCGGGGAGCTGTTTTTT	CASSPTSGGYPGELFF
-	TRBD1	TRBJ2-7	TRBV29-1	TGCAGCGGTGGACAGGGAAGATACGAGCAGTACTTC	CSGGQGRYEQYF